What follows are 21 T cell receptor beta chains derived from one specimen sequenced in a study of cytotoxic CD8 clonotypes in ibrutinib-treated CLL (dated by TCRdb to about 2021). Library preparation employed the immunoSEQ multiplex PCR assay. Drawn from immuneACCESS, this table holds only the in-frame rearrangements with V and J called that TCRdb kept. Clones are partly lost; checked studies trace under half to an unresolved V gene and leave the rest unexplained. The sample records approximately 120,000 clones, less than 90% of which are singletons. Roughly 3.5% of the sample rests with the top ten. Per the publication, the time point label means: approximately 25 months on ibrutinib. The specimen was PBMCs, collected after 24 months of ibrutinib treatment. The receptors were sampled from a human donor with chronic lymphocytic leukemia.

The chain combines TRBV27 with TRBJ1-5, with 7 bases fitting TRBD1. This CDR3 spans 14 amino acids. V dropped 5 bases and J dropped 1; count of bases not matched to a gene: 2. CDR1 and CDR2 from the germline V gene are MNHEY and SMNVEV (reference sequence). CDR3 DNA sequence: TGTGCCAGCAGTCTCAGGGGGAGCAATCAGCCCCAGCATTTT. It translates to CASSLRGSNQPQHF.

The chain's CDR3 is CASSPLGGAGEKLFF. The CDR3 nucleotides are TGTGCCAGCAGCCCCCTGGGGGGGGCGGGTGAAAAACTGTTTTTT. The chain couples TRBV7-9 to TRBJ1-4, with a weak D call TRBD1 (6 bases). The CDR3 has 15 residues. CDR1 is SEHNR, CDR2 FQNEAQ, per germline (reference sequence). V was trimmed by 5 bases and J by 7 bases, leaving 17 bases between them.

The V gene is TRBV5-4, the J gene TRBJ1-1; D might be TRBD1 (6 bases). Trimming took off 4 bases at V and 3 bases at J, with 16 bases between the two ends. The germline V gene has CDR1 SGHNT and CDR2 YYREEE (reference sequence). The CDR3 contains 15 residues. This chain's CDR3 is CASSPLGQLDTEAFF. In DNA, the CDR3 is TGTGCCAGCAGCCCCCTCGGACAGTTGGACACTGAAGCTTTCTTT.

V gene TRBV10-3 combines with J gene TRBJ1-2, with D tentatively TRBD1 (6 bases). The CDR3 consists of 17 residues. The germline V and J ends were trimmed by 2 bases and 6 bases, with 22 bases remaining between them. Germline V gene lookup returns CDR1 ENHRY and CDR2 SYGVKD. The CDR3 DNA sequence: TGTGCCATCAGTGAGCCGAGGGACACTCCTGGGAAGGATGGCTACACCTTC. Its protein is CAISEPRDTPGKDGYTF.

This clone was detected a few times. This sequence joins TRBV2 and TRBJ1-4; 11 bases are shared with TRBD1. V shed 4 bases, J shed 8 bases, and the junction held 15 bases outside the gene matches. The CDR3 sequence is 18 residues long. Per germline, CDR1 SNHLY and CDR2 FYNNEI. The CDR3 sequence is CASSAVLTGTGGLEKLFF. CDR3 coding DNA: TGTGCCAGCAGTGCAGTCCTAACCGGGACAGGGGGTTTGGAAAAACTGTTTTTT.

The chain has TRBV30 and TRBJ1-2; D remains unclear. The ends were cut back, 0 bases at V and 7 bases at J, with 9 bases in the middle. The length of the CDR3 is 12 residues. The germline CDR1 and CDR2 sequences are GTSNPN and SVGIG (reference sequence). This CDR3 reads CAWSVQWAGYTF. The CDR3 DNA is TGTGCCTGGAGTGTACAATGGGCTGGCTACACCTTC.

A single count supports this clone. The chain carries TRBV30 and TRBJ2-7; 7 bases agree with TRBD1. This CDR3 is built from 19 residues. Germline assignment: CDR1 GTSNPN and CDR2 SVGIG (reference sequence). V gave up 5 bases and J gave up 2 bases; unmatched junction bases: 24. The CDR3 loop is CAWSNPRPGQLSKTYEQYF. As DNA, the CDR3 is TGTGCCTGGTCAAACCCCCGCCCGGGACAGCTCTCCAAGACCTACGAGCAGTACTTC.

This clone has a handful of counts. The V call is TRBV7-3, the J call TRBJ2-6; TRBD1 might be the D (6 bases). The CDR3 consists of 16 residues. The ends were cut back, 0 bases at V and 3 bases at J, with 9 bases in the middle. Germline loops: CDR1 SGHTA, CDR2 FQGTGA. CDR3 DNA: TGTGCCAGCAGCTTAACGGGGGCACGTGGGGCCAACGTCCTGACTTTC. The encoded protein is CASSLTGARGANVLTF.

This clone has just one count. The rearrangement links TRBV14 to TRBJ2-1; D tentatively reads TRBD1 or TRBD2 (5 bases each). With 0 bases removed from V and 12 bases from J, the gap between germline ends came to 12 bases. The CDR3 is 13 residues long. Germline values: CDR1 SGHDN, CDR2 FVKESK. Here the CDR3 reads CASSQDPGTLQFF. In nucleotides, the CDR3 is TGTGCCAGCAGCCAAGATCCAGGGACGTTGCAGTTCTTC.

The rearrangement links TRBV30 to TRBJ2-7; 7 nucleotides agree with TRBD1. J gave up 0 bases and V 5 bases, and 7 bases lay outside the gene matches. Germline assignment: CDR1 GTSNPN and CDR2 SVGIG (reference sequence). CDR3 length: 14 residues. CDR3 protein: CAWSGDSPSYEQYF. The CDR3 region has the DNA TGTGCCTGGTCCGGGGACAGTCCCTCCTACGAGCAGTACTTC. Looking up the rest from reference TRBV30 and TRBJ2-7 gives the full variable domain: SQTIHQWPATLVQPVGSPLSLECTVEGTSNPNLYWYRQAAGRGLQLLFYSVGIGQISSEVPQNLSASRPQDRQFILSSKKLLLSDSGFYLCAWSGDSPSYEQYFGPGTRLTVT.

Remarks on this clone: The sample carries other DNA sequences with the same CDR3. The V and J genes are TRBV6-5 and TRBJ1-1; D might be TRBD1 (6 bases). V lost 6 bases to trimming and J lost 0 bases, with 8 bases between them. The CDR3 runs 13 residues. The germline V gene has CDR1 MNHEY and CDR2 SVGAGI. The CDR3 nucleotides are TGTGCCAGCAGCGACAGGATGAACACTGAAGCTTTCTTT. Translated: CASSDRMNTEAFF.

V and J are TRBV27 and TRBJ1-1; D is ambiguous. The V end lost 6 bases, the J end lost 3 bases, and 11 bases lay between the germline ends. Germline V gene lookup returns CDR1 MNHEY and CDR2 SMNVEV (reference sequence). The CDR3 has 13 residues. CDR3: CASRPLKDTEAFF. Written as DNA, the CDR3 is TGTGCCAGCAGGCCTCTCAAGGACACTGAAGCTTTCTTT.

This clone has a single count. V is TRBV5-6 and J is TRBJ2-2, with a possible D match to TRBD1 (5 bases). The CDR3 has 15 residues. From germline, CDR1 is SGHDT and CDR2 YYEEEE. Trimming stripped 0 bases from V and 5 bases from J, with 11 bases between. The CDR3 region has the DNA TGTGCCAGCAGCTTGGGTCTGGGGCAGACCGGGGAGCTGTTTTTT. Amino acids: CASSLGLGQTGELFF. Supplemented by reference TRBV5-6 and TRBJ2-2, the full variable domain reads DAGVTQSPTHLIKTRGQQVTLRCSPKSGHDTVSWYQQALGQGPQFIFQYYEEEERQRGNFPDRFSGHQFPNYSSELNVNALLLGDSALYLCASSLGLGQTGELFFGEGSRLTVL.

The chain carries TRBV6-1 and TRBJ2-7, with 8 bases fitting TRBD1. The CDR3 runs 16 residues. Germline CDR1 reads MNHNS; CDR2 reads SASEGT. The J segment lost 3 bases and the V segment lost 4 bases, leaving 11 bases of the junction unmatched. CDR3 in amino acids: CASSGKTGAHHYEQYF. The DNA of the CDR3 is TGTGCCAGCAGTGGAAAGACAGGGGCCCACCACTACGAGCAGTACTTC.

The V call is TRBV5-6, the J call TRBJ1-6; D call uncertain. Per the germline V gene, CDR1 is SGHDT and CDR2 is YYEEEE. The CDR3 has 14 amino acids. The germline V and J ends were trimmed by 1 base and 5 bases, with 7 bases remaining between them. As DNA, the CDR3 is TGTGCCAGCAGCTTGCAGGCTAATAATTCACCCCTCCACTTT. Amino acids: CASSLQANNSPLHF. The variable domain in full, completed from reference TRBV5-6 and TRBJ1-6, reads DAGVTQSPTHLIKTRGQQVTLRCSPKSGHDTVSWYQQALGQGPQFIFQYYEEEERQRGNFPDRFSGHQFPNYSSELNVNALLLGDSALYLCASSLQANNSPLHFGNGTRLTVT.

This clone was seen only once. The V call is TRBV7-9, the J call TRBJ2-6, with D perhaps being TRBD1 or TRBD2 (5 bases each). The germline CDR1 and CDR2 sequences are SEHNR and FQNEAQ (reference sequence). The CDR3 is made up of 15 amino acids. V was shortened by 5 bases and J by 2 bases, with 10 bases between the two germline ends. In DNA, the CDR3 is TGTGCCAGCAGCGGGGGAGTGGCTGGGGCCAACGTCCTGACTTTC. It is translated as CASSGGVAGANVLTF.

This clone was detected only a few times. CDR3 amino acids: CASREVGSGNTIYF. The CDR3 DNA reads TGTGCCAGCAGAGAAGTAGGCTCTGGAAACACCATATATTTT. This sequence joins TRBV27 and TRBJ1-3; no definite D call. This CDR3 spans 14 amino acids. Germline CDR1 and CDR2: MNHEY and SMNVEV (reference sequence). V lost 6 bases and J lost 0, with 9 bases in between.

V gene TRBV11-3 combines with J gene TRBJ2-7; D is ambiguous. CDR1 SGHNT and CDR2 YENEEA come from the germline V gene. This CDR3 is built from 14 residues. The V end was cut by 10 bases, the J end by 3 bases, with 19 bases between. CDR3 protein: CATLTPSLFYEQYF. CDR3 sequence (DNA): TGTGCCACCCTCACTCCAAGCCTGTTCTACGAGCAGTACTTC.

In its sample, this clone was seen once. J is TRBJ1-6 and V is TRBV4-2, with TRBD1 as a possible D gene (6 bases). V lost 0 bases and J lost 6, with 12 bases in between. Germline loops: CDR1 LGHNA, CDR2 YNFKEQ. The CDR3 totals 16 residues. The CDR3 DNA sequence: TGTGCCAGCAGCCAAGATGGTGGGACATTTAATTCACCCCTCCACTTT. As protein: CASSQDGGTFNSPLHF.

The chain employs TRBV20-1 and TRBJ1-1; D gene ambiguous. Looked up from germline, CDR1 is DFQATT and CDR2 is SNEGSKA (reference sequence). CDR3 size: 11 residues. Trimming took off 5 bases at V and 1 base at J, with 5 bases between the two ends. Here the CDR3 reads CSAGGNTEAFF. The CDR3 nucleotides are TGCAGTGCTGGAGGGAACACTGAAGCTTTCTTT.

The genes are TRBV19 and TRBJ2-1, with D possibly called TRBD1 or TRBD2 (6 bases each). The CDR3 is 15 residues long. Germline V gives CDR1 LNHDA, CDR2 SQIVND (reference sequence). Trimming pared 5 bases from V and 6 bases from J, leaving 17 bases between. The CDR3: CASSSRGGFRNEQFF. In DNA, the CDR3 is TGTGCCAGTAGTTCACGAGGGGGGTTCCGCAATGAGCAGTTCTTC.